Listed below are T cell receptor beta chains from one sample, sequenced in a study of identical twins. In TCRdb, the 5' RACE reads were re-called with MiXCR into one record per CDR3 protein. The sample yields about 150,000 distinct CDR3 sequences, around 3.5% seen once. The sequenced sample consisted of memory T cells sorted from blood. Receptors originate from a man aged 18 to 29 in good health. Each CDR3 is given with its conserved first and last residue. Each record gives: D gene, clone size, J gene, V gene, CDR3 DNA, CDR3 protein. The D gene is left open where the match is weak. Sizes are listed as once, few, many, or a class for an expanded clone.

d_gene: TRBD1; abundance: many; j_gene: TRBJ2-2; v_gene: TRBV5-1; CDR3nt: TGCGCCAGCAGATTCGCCGGGACAGGGGGGACCGGGGAGCTGTTTTTT; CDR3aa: CASRFAGTGGTGELFF
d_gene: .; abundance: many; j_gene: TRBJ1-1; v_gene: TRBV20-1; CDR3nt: TGCAGTGCAAAGTCGAACACTGAAGCTTTCTTT; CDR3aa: CSAKSNTEAFF
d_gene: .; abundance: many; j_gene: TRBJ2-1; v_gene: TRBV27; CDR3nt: TGTGCCAGCAGGCCAGGGCTATACAGCTCCTACAATGAGCAGTTCTTC; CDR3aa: CASRPGLYSSYNEQFF
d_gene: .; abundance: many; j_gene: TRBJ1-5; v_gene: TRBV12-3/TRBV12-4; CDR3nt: TGTGCCAGCAGATCCAGTGGTAATCAGCCCCAGCATTTT; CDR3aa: CASRSSGNQPQHF
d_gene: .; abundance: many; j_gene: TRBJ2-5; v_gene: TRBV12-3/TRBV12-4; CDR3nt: TGTGCCAGTGGATCCCTCGGGGGTGGGAAGACCCAGTACTTC; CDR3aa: CASGSLGGGKTQYF
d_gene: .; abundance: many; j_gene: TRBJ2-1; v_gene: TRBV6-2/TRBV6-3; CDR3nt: TGTGCCAGCGGGGGAGATGAGCAGTTCTTC; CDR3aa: CASGGDEQFF
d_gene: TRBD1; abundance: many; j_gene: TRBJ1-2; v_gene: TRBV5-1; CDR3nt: TGCGCCAGCAGCTCTGGGACAGAGTCTAACTATGGCTACACCTTC; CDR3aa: CASSSGTESNYGYTF
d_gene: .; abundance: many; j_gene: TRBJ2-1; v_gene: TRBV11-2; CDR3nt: TGTGCCAGCAGCTTAGATATGGGGACCTACAATGAGCAGTTCTTC; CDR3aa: CASSLDMGTYNEQFF
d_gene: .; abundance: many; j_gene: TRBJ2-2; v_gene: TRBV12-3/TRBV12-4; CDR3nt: TGTGCCAGCAGTATCAAGAACACCGGGGAGCTGTTTTTT; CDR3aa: CASSIKNTGELFF
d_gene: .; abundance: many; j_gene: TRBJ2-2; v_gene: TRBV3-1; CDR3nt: TGTGCCAGCAGCCAAGCCGGGAACACCGGGGAGCTGTTTTTT; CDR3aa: CASSQAGNTGELFF
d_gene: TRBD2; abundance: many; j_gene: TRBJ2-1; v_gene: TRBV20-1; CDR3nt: TGCAGTGCAAATTTGCGGGAGGGCCGCAATGAGCAGTTCTTC; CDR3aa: CSANLREGRNEQFF
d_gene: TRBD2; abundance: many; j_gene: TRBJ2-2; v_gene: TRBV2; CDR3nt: TGTGCCAGCAGTGCCCCGGGACTAGCGGGATCCGGGGAGCTGTTTTTT; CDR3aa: CASSAPGLAGSGELFF
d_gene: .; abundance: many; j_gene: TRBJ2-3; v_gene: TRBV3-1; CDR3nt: TGTGCCAGCAGCGCACCTAGCACAGATACGCAGTATTTT; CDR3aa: CASSAPSTDTQYF
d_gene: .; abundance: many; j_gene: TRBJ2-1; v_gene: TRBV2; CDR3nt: TGTGCCAGCAGAAGCGGACCTACCGGGGGTGAGCAGTTCTTC; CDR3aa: CASRSGPTGGEQFF
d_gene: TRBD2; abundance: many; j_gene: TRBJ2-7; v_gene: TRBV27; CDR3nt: TGTGCCAGCAGTAATCTAGCGGGAGTTTTGCAGTACTTC; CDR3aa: CASSNLAGVLQYF
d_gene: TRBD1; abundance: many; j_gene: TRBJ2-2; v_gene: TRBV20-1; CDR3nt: TGCAGTGCAGACAGGGGGCGCACCGGGGAGCTGTTTTTT; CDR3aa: CSADRGRTGELFF
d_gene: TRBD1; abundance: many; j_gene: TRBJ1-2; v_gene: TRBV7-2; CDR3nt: TGTGCCAGCAGCTTAGAGATCGGGGACAGGGAATATGGCTACACCTTC; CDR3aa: CASSLEIGDREYGYTF
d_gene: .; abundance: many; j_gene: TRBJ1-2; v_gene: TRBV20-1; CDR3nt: TGCAGTGCTAGTAAAGGGAAGGTCTATGGCTACACCTTC; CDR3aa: CSASKGKVYGYTF
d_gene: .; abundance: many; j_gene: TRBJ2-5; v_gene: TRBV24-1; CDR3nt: TGTGCCACCAGTGATTTCTCGGGATCTTCTTCCCAAGAGACCCAGTACTTC; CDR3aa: CATSDFSGSSSQETQYF
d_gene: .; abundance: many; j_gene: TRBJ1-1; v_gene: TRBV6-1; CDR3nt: TGTGCCAGCAGCCGCTTGGTTTACCGGACTGAAGCTTTCTTT; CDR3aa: CASSRLVYRTEAFF
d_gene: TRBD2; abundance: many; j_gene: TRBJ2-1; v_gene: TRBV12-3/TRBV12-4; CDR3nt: TGTGCCAGCAGTCGAATGACTAGCGGAATTTCGGATGAGCAGTTCTTC; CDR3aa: CASSRMTSGISDEQFF
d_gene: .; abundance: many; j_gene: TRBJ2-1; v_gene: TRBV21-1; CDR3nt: TGTGCCAGCAGCAAAGTAGAGACTAGCGGGAGAGTTGGGGGTAATGAGCAGTTCTTC; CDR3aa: CASSKVETSGRVGGNEQFF
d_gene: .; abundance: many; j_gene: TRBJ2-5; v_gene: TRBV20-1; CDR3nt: TGCAGTGTAGGTTCTAGAAGAGGCCAAGAGACCCAGTACTTC; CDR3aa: CSVGSRRGQETQYF
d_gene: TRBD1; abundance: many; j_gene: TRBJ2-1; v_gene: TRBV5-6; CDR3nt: TGTGCCAGCAGCTCCCGGACAGGGTTCAGAAGGTTCGGTGAGCAGTTCTTC; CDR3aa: CASSSRTGFRRFGEQFF